What follows are 19 T cell receptor beta chains derived from one specimen sequenced in a study of T cells after posttransplantation cyclophosphamide. Some clones are missing from TCRdb's copy, which holds only in-frame ones; the method was immunoSEQ multiplex PCR. The sample shows more than 20,000 clones, none of them appearing just once. Specimen: PBMCs. The receptors here all came from a man aged 45 to 65 in good health, CMV-negative, and a related stem cell transplant donor.

This clone has ten or more counts. This chain uses TRBV27 with TRBJ2-3; weak D call: TRBD1 (6 bases). The V gene lost 5 bases and the J gene lost 4 bases, with 10 bases spanning the gap. The CDR3 totals 13 residues. The germline V gene encodes CDR1 MNHEY and CDR2 SMNVEV (reference sequence). Written as DNA, the CDR3 is TGTGCCAGCAGTCCCTGGACAGCAGATACGCAGTATTTT. Its protein product is CASSPWTADTQYF.

This clone was seen repeatedly, ten times or more. The chain combines TRBV10-3 with TRBJ2-1, with a possible D match to TRBD1 (5 bases). This CDR3 is 12 amino acids long. Trimming pared 3 bases from V and 6 bases from J, leaving 6 bases between. Germline assignment: CDR1 ENHRY and CDR2 SYGVKD. The CDR3 is CAISERGNEQFF. CDR3 bases: TGTGCCATCAGTGAAAGGGGCAATGAGCAGTTCTTC.

Ten or more counts support this clone. CDR3 bases: TGTGCCTGGAGTGTCGGGGGACTAGCGGGAGTGTTGAGGTTAAACATTCAGTACTTC. Encoded protein: CAWSVGGLAGVLRLNIQYF. The chain carries TRBV30 and TRBJ2-4, with 14 bases matching TRBD2. The length of the CDR3 is 19 residues. The V gene end was trimmed by 0 bases and the J gene end by 6 bases; junction bases not matched to a gene: 13. The germline gives CDR1 GTSNPN, CDR2 SVGIG (reference sequence).

This clone has a count of ten or more. The rearrangement joins TRBV14 to TRBJ2-3, with D possibly being TRBD2 (6 bases). V lost 4 bases, J lost 4 bases, and 9 bases lay in between. The length of the CDR3 is 13 residues. Looked up from germline, CDR1 is SGHDN and CDR2 is FVKESK. The CDR3 region has the DNA TGTGCCAGCAGCCCAGCGGGCGCAGATACGCAGTATTTT. Residues: CASSPAGADTQYF.

Ten or more counts support this clone. This chain connects TRBV6-5 to TRBJ1-6, with no clear D. This CDR3 is 16 amino acids long. Germline CDR1 is MNHEY and CDR2 is SVGAGI. V lost 0 bases and J lost 0, with 6 bases in between. CDR3: CASSYSTDSYNSPLHF. The CDR3 DNA reads TGTGCCAGCAGTTACTCAACTGACTCCTATAATTCACCCCTCCACTTT.

This clone has a count of ten or more. The genes are TRBV6-5 and TRBJ1-2, with 7 bases matching TRBD1. The CDR3 spans 11 residues. The ends lost 5 bases at V and 7 bases at J; junction bases unmatched: 1. CDR1 MNHEY and CDR2 SVGAGI come from the germline V gene. DNA of the CDR3: TGTGCCAGCAGTCAGGGGGGTGGCTACACCTTC. As protein: CASSQGGGYTF.

This clone was seen repeatedly, ten times or more. The V call is TRBV7-9, the J call TRBJ1-1, with a weak D call TRBD1 (6 bases). In germline, CDR1 is SEHNR, CDR2 FQNEAQ (reference sequence). The length of the CDR3 is 14 residues. With 4 bases removed from V and 7 bases from J, the gap between germline ends came to 16 bases. CDR3 residues: CASSSGGGGGEAFF. In DNA form, the CDR3 reads TGTGCCAGCAGCTCCGGGGGAGGGGGGGGTGAAGCTTTCTTT.

This clone has a count of ten or more. The gene calls are TRBV27 and TRBJ1-1; D call uncertain. This CDR3 is built from 12 residues. Per the germline V gene, CDR1 is MNHEY and CDR2 is SMNVEV (reference sequence). Trimming took 4 bases from V and 7 from J, leaving 10 bases between them. For the CDR3, the DNA is TGTGCCAGCAGTTCTTATCGGGGTGAAGCTTTCTTT. It yields the protein CASSSYRGEAFF.

This clone has ten or more counts. The rearrangement links TRBV30 to TRBJ1-2, with 7 positions matching TRBD1. V lost 3 bases and J lost 3; bases outside the gene matches: 4. The CDR3 is 13 residues long. Germline CDR1 GTSNPN, CDR2 SVGIG (reference sequence). The DNA for the CDR3 is TGTGCCTGGAGCCCAGGGGGTGACTATGGCTACACCTTC. It yields the protein CAWSPGGDYGYTF.

Many counts were recorded for this clone. V is TRBV19 and J is TRBJ1-5; D not resolved. Deletions cut 3 bases from V and 9 bases from J, with 15 bases between. The CDR3 contains 14 residues. Looked up from germline, CDR1 is LNHDA and CDR2 is SQIVND (reference sequence). Here the CDR3 reads CASSIGNGLTPQHF. The CDR3 DNA follows: TGTGCCAGTAGTATCGGGAACGGACTAACGCCCCAGCATTTT.

The V gene is TRBV30, the J gene TRBJ2-5; TRBD1 aligns across 8 bases. The J call may be in error: the DNA end matches TRBJ2-7 better. Germline V gene lookup returns CDR1 GTSNPN and CDR2 SVGIG (reference sequence). The CDR3 has 14 amino acids. Here the CDR3 DNA reads TGTGCCTGGACAGGGGGCGGCCCTTCCTACGAGCAGTACTTC. It encodes CAWTGGGPSYEQYF.

This clone was observed many times. V usage is TRBV5-1 and J usage is TRBJ2-5; TRBD2 aligns across 8 bases. Germline V gene sequence: CDR1 SGHRS, CDR2 YFSETQ. The V segment lost 4 bases and the J segment 1 base; nucleotides outside the gene matches: 9. The length of the CDR3 is 16 residues. In DNA form, the CDR3 reads TGCGCCAGCAGCCGTCTAGCGGGTGCAACCCAAGAGACCCAGTACTTC. Translated, it gives CASSRLAGATQETQYF.

This clone was recorded many times. The chain employs TRBV18 and TRBJ2-7, with TRBD1 matching 7 bases. Germline V lookup: CDR1 KGHSH, CDR2 LQKENI. The CDR3 spans 13 residues. V was clipped by 3 bases and J by 2 bases; unmatched bases: 1. This CDR3 reads CASSPGTAYEQYF. The CDR3 DNA follows: TGTGCCAGCTCACCCGGGACAGCCTACGAGCAGTACTTC.

Many counts were recorded for this clone. The chain uses TRBV10-1 and TRBJ1-1; D is uncertain. Germline V lookup: CDR1 WNHNN, CDR2 SYGVQD (reference sequence). V lost 3 bases and J 3 bases, leaving 8 bases between the germline ends. CDR3 length: 13 residues. The CDR3 nucleotides are TGCGCCAGCAGTGATAGGACTTACACTGAAGCTTTCTTT. This translates into CASSDRTYTEAFF.

There are many counts of this clone. CDR3: CASSPWDRGGEKLFF. The CDR3 nucleotides read TGTGCCAGCAGTCCCTGGGACAGGGGAGGGGAAAAACTGTTTTTT. The chain uses TRBV27 and TRBJ1-4, with 10 bases lining up with TRBD1. Germline-derived CDR1 and CDR2 are MNHEY and SMNVEV (reference sequence). The CDR3 contains 15 residues. Trimming at V came to 5 bases and at J to 8 bases, leaving 8 bases not matched to a gene.

This clone was observed at least ten times. J is TRBJ2-1 and V is TRBV9; 13 nucleotides match TRBD2. The CDR3 extends over 15 amino acids. The germline CDR1 and CDR2 sequences are SGDLS and YYNGEE. J was trimmed by 7 bases and V by 3 bases; bases with no gene match: 4. Here the CDR3 reads CASSAGTSGANEQFF. CDR3 in DNA: TGTGCCAGCAGCGCCGGGACTAGCGGGGCGAATGAGCAGTTCTTC.

This clone was counted many times. The V call is TRBV28, the J call TRBJ1-2; 7 bases align to TRBD1. The CDR3 is 13 amino acids. The J segment lost 6 bases and the V segment lost 3 bases, leaving 4 bases of the junction unmatched. Germline V gives CDR1 MDHEN, CDR2 SYDVKM. DNA for the CDR3: TGTGCCAGCAGTTTGAGGGGGCTGGATGGCTACACCTTC. It specifies CASSLRGLDGYTF.

The sample holds many counts of this clone. The gene calls are TRBV18 and TRBJ2-3; 12 nucleotides agree with TRBD2. Unmatched junction bases numbered 6, after V lost 5 bases and J lost 6 bases. CDR1 and CDR2 (germline): KGHSH, LQKENI. The CDR3 contains 15 residues. The CDR3 DNA reads as TGTGCCAGCTCAGGACTAGCGGGGCTTGGGGATACGCAGTATTTT. Protein sequence: CASSGLAGLGDTQYF.

This clone came up many times. This sequence joins TRBV4-1 and TRBJ2-1; D call uncertain. CDR1 MGHRA and CDR2 YSYEKL come from the germline V gene. V gave up 0 bases and J gave up 5 bases, with 8 bases separating them. This CDR3 contains 14 residues. The DNA of the CDR3 is TGCGCCAGCAGCCAAGAGACGACAAACAATGAGCAGTTCTTC. It yields the protein CASSQETTNNEQFF.